The sequence of this TCR beta chain was determined in a study of blood T cell repertoires in COVID-19. About the study: Acute-phase and convalescent COVID-19 samples originated in the United States, Italy and Spain. T cells, B-cell-depleted T cells, or PBMCs provided the cDNA or gDNA that served as material.

There are 20 residues in the CDR3. The V and J ends lost 2 bases and 0 bases, in that order; junction bases with no gene match: 10. Germline values: CDR1 LGHNA, CDR2 YSLEER. Researchers sorted participants into cohorts using their self-reported clinical history. In the original workflow: By means of reference gene primer amplification, nucleated cell counts were estimated. This table comes from immunoSEQ multiplex PCR, and its TCRdb copy is limited to in-frame clones, with some not included. V, J and clone size are those of that table, while D and trimming were read from the DNA. Of around 270,000 clones in the sample, approximately 89% were seen once.

The sequencing sample was made of PBMCs or T cells enriched from blood (not recorded which). The rearrangement links TRBV4-3 to TRBJ1-6; 10 nucleotides match TRBD1. This TCR was recovered from a middle-aged woman who had been exposed to COVID-19. The CDR3 sequence is CASSQRQPGQGSSYNSPLHF. The CDR3 DNA reads as TGCGCCAGCAGCCAAAGACAGCCGGGACAGGGGAGCTCCTATAATTCACCCCTCCACTTT.